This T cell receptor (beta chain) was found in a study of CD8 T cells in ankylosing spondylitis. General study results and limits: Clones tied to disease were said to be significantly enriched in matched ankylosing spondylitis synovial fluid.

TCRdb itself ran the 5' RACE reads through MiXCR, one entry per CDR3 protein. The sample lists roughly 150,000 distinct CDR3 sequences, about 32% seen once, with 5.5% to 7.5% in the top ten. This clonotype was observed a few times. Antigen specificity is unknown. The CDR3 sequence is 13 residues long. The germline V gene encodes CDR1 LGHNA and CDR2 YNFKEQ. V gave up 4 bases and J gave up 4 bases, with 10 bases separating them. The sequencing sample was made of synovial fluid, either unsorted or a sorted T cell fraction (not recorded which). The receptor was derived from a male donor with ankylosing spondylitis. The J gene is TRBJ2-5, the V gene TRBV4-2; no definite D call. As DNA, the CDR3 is TGTGCCAGCAGCCCCGGACGGATAGAGACCCAGTACTTC. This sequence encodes CASSPGRIETQYF.